This T cell receptor beta chain stems from a study of T cell repertoires in cytomegalovirus infection (dated by TCRdb to about 2019). For the study in its entirety: Because public TCR beta signatures pointed to carriage of CMV infection together with the matching HLA type, the HLA type of each donor mattered for the analysis. The study at large found these results: In both this cohort and an independent cohort of several hundred donors, the cumulative frequency of public TCR beta family members distinguished carriers of CMV infection plus the relevant HLA type. In the ex vivo response, HLA-C-restricted CMV-specific TCR beta clonotypes were dominant, and in two of eight donors the single most frequent clonotype came from this HLA-C-restricted group.

Comment on this clonotype: What antigen it recognizes has not been identified. Base qualities are not at hand, and no much larger clone is one base apart.

TCRdb shows the sequencer as Illumina HiSeq 1500. TCRdb ran its own pipeline on the public reads, namely fastp trimming at Q25 and MiXCR clone calling, and kept in-frame beta chains. Merged by CDR3 protein, the rows form single entries marked with the most common genes and DNA. Here the sample has some 400,000 distinct CDR3 sequences; roughly 18% occur a single time. The ten top clones hold 8.7% of the sample. The germline ends are 9 bases apart after V is trimmed by 2 bases and J by 7 bases. The germline V gene sets CDR1 to SGHVS and CDR2 to FNYEAQ. Its CDR3 holds 12 amino acids, cysteine through phenylalanine. Left in the record is the CDR3 DNA by itself, 36 bases read in frame from the first base.

The clonotype originates from a human donor in good health (CMV status not recorded). Some clones in this sample may be carry-over from other donors' samples. The V and J segments used are TRBV7-6 and TRBJ2-7, with a tentative D gene TRBD2 over 5 matching bases. Input material: PBMCs. The sequenced DNA is TGTGCCAGCAGCTTAAATACGGGGGAGCAGTACTTC. The translation is CASSLNTGEQYF.